These 29 T cell receptor beta chains were sequenced from one sample in a study of Tregs in tolerant kidney transplant recipients. Sequenced by immunoSEQ multiplex PCR; TCRdb stores in-frame clones only, minus some. The sample holds roughly 50,000 clones. The specimen was CD4+ T cells from blood, collected before the transplant. Receptors originate from a human donor who received a combined kidney and bone marrow transplant.

Points on this clone: The CDR3 is cut off 3 residues early in the read; its end comes from the germline J gene. V gene TRBV20-1 combines with J gene TRBJ1-1; D possibly corresponds to TRBD1 (5 bases). This CDR3 contains 12 residues. Germline loops: CDR1 DFQATT, CDR2 SNEGSKA (reference sequence). CDR3 DNA, as far as it was read: TGCAGTGCCGGGAGGGGCGCGGGGGAA. It translates to CSAGRGAGE. The entire CDR3 reads CSAGRGAGEAFF.

Points on this clone: The CDR3 end falls 3 residues outside the read, so it is completed with the germline J gene. J is TRBJ2-3 and V is TRBV7-9; the D gene is possibly TRBD1 (5 bases). CDR1 and CDR2 (germline): SEHNR, FQNEAQ (reference sequence). The CDR3 runs to 15 residues. The V end was cut by 4 bases, the J end by 2 bases, with 13 bases between. The chain's CDR3 is CASSSRVGVTDTQYF. Incomplete CDR3 DNA: TGTGCCAGCAGCTCCAGGGTTGGGGTCACAGATACG.

As regards this clone: Sequencing ends 3 residues short of the CDR3 end; the germline J gene provides the rest. The chain couples TRBV11-3 to TRBJ1-6; D gene uncertain. V lost 1 base to trimming and J lost 8 bases, with 6 bases between them. The CDR3 covers 13 residues. Germline V gene data show CDR1 as SGHNT and CDR2 as YENEEA. The CDR3 here is CASSLVRDSPLHF. The covered CDR3 bases are TGTGCCAGCAGCTTAGTTAGGGATTCACCC.

On this clone itself: The CDR3 end is not reached by the read, which stops 3 residues before it; the germline J gene fills it in. V gene TRBV2 combines with J gene TRBJ2-7; 9 bases match TRBD2. J was trimmed by 5 bases and V by 5 bases; bases with no gene match: 7. In germline, CDR1 is SNHLY, CDR2 FYNNEI. This CDR3 is built from 14 residues. The CDR3 region is CASSLIAGEHEQYF. The sequenced part of the CDR3 DNA is TGTGCCAGCAGTCTTATAGCGGGGGAACACGAG. The variable domain in full, with the rest retrieved from reference TRBV2 and TRBJ2-7, is EPEVTQTPSHQVTQMGQEVILRCVPISNHLYFYWYRQILGQKVEFLVSFYNNEISEKSEIFDDQFSVERPDGSNFTLKIRSTKLEDSAMYFCASSLIAGEHEQYFGPGTRLTVT.

With respect to this clone: With the read ending 3 residues before the CDR3 end, the germline J gene is used to fill in that end. The gene calls are TRBV20-1 and TRBJ1-5, with D possibly being TRBD1 (6 bases). Trimming shortened V by 1 base and J by 4 bases, and 14 bases separated the two germline ends. This CDR3 comprises 15 residues. Germline lookup yields CDR1 DFQATT and CDR2 SNEGSKA (reference sequence). CDR3 sequence: CSARVQGGTNQPQHF. The covered CDR3 bases are TGCAGTGCTAGAGTTCAAGGGGGTACAAATCAGCCC.

A note on this clone: The read ends 3 residues shy of where the CDR3 ends; the end is completed using the germline J gene. The chain combines TRBV11-2 with TRBJ1-1, with D hard to call. Deletions cut 5 bases from V and 5 bases from J, with 12 bases between. The CDR3 totals 13 residues. CDR1 SGHAT and CDR2 FQNNGV come from the germline V gene. The CDR3 here is CASSTQQYTEAFF. The CDR3 DNA, read in part, is TGTGCCAGCAGCACCCAACAGTATACTGAA.

On this clone: The read terminates 3 residues ahead of where the CDR3 ends, so the germline J gene completes it. This chain uses TRBV18 with TRBJ1-6; TRBD1 agrees at 8 bases. The CDR3 extends over 16 amino acids. The germline CDR1 and CDR2 sequences are KGHSH and LQKENI. With 3 bases clipped from V and 11 bases from J, the junction kept 12 bases outside the gene matches. This chain's CDR3 is CASSPSGQGVITPLHF. The CDR3 DNA, read in part, is TGTGCCAGCTCACCTTCCGGACAGGGTGTAATAACACCC.

For this clone: Read data end 3 residues before the CDR3 end; the end is taken from the germline J gene. The rearrangement joins TRBV5-4 to TRBJ2-2, with 11 bases identical to TRBD1. J was trimmed by 4 bases and V by 5 bases; bases with no gene match: 4. Germline CDR1 is SGHNT and CDR2 is YYREEE (reference sequence). The CDR3 covers 15 residues. The CDR3 region is CASRRTGGPTGELFF. The CDR3 bases that were read are TGTGCCAGCAGGAGGACAGGGGGCCCCACCGGGGAG.

Regarding this clone: The observed sequence ends 3 residues before the CDR3 terminus, with the missing tail filled in from the germline J gene. The chain recombines TRBV7-9 with TRBJ2-5; D is perhaps TRBD2 (6 bases). The V end was cut by 5 bases, the J end by 4 bases, with 14 bases between. The CDR3 contains 14 residues. Germline CDR1 reads SEHNR; CDR2 reads FQNEAQ (reference sequence). CDR3 sequence reads: CASSPRGIAETQYF. The sequenced CDR3 bases are TGTGCCAGCAGCCCACGGGGGATAGCAGAGACC.

Details on this clone: The CDR3 end lies 3 residues beyond the end of the read and is filled in from the germline J gene. V gene TRBV30 combines with J gene TRBJ1-4, with D tentatively TRBD1 (5 bases). This CDR3 has 13 amino acids. Germline V gene sequence: CDR1 GTSNPN, CDR2 SVGIG (reference sequence). Trimming pared 3 bases from V and 8 bases from J, leaving 13 bases between. The part of the CDR3 DNA that was read is TGTGCCTGGAGAGGGAGGGGAAAGGAAAAA. This sequence encodes CAWRGRGKEK. The whole CDR3 sequence reads CAWRGRGKEKLFF.

For this clone: The sequenced fragment ends 3 residues before the CDR3 boundary, so the rest is inferred from the germline J gene. This rearrangement joins TRBV5-1 to TRBJ1-2, with TRBD1 matching over 7 bases. Germline V gene lookup returns CDR1 SGHRS and CDR2 YFSETQ. The CDR3 runs to 14 residues. V shed 0 bases and J 4 bases; nucleotides not matched to a gene: 3. The CDR3 DNA, read in part, is TGCGCCAGCAGCTTGGAGACAGGGCCCTATGGC. This encodes CASSLETGPYG. The whole CDR3 reads CASSLETGPYGYTF.

Worth noting for this clone: From the germline J gene comes the end of the CDR3, since the read stops 3 residues before it. The chain joins TRBV2 to TRBJ1-2; 8 nucleotides line up with TRBD1. Germline CDR1 SNHLY, CDR2 FYNNEI. This CDR3 is built from 14 residues. The sequenced CDR3 bases are TGTGCCAGCAGTGATATGACAGGGGTCAAGGGC. This translates into CASSDMTGVKG. The CDR3, in full, reads CASSDMTGVKGYTF.

Note on this clone: The read finishes 3 residues shy of the CDR3 end, and the germline J gene is used to complete it. The chain couples TRBV5-1 to TRBJ2-2, with 8 nucleotides matching TRBD2. The V gene end was trimmed by 2 bases and the J gene end by 1 base; junction bases not matched to a gene: 4. The CDR3 is 16 residues long. The germline CDR1 and CDR2 sequences are SGHRS and YFSETQ. The CDR3 spells CASSLGLAQNTGELFF. CDR3 DNA (partial): TGCGCCAGCAGCTTAGGACTAGCCCAGAACACCGGGGAG.

Concerning this clone itself: The read is 3 residues too short to cover the CDR3 end, so that end is filled in from the germline J gene. The chain joins TRBV20-1 to TRBJ1-5, with 7 bases that match TRBD1. Germline V gives CDR1 DFQATT, CDR2 SNEGSKA (reference sequence). V lost 6 bases and J lost 0; bases outside the gene matches: 11. This CDR3 spans 16 amino acids. The chain's CDR3 is CSATPPTGRSNQPQHF. The covered CDR3 bases are TGCAGTGCAACGCCCCCGACAGGGCGTAGCAATCAGCCC.

Of note for this clone: The read ends 3 residues before the CDR3 terminus; that terminus is restored from the germline J gene. The chain recombines TRBV18 with TRBJ2-7; TRBD2 matches 7 bases. The CDR3 length is 17 residues. The V gene's germline CDR1 is KGHSH and CDR2 LQKENI. With V trimmed by 0 bases and J by 0 bases, 8 bases remained unmatched. The CDR3 DNA, read in part, is TGTGCCAGCTCACCACCCCGCGGGAGCCCGAGCTCCTACGAG. This translates into CASSPPRGSPSSYE. The CDR3 reads in full as CASSPPRGSPSSYEQYF.

As for this clone: Relative to the germline gene, one junction end is altered; a read error may explain this. The CDR3 end is not reached by the read, which stops 3 residues before it; the germline J gene fills it in. The chain joins TRBV7-9 to TRBJ2-7, with D unclear. The CDR3 consists of 10 residues. Germline assignment: CDR1 SEHNR and CDR2 FQNEAQ (reference sequence). The covered CDR3 bases are TGTGCCAGCAGCTCCTCCGAG. Its translation: CASSSSE. The entire CDR3 is CASSSSEQYF.

About this clone itself: The read stops 3 residues short of the end of the CDR3; the missing end is completed from the germline J gene. The genes are TRBV5-1 and TRBJ1-1; TRBD1 matches at 7 bases. With V trimmed by 0 bases and J by 5 bases, 7 bases remained unmatched. Germline V gene sequence: CDR1 SGHRS, CDR2 YFSETQ. This CDR3 contains 15 residues. The sequenced part of the CDR3 DNA is TGCGCCAGCAGCTTGGGGGGGACAGCCGGGACTGAA. This gives the protein CASSLGGTAGTE. In full, the CDR3 is CASSLGGTAGTEAFF.

The CDR3 region is CASSHDRGWQETQYF. The covered CDR3 bases are TGTGCCAGCAGTCACGACAGAGGCTGGCAAGAGACC. The chain employs TRBV11-2 and TRBJ2-5; TRBD1 might be the D (5 bases). The sequence runs out 3 residues before the end of the CDR3; the remainder is reconstructed from the germline J gene. Trimming removed 6 bases from V and 2 bases from J, with 16 bases in between. CDR3 length equals 15 residues. Germline V gene sequence: CDR1 SGHAT, CDR2 FQNNGV.

To note about this clone: The read gets to within 3 residues of the CDR3 end, and the germline J gene fills in the rest. This sequence joins TRBV30 and TRBJ1-6; 7 bases fit TRBD1. CDR1 is GTSNPN and CDR2 is SVGIG in the germline V gene (reference sequence). This CDR3 has 16 amino acids. The junction had 2 bases not matched to a gene; V was cut back by 0 bases and J by 0 bases. CDR3 sequence: CAWSVQGSSYNSPLHF. Incomplete CDR3 DNA: TGTGCCTGGAGTGTACAGGGGAGCTCCTATAATTCACCC.

On this clone itself: The read terminates 3 residues ahead of where the CDR3 ends, so the germline J gene completes it. This chain connects TRBV5-6 to TRBJ1-2; no definite D call. This CDR3 region has 15 residues. Germline CDR1 is SGHDT and CDR2 is YYEEEE. The CDR3 loop reads CASSLVSPGKTGYTF. CDR3 bases read: TGTGCCAGCAGCTTGGTGAGTCCGGGGAAGACGGGC. Looking up the rest from reference TRBV5-6 and TRBJ1-2 gives the full variable domain: DAGVTQSPTHLIKTRGQQVTLRCSPKSGHDTVSWYQQALGQGPQFIFQYYEEEERQRGNFPDRFSGHQFPNYSSELNVNALLLGDSALYLCASSLVSPGKTGYTFGSGTRLTVV.

With respect to this clone: The sequence runs out 3 residues before the end of the CDR3; the remainder is reconstructed from the germline J gene. This chain links TRBV19 with TRBJ1-3; D might be TRBD1 (6 bases). The CDR3 spans 15 residues. V shed 7 bases and J shed 4 bases, with 17 bases lying between them. Germline V gene sequence: CDR1 LNHDA, CDR2 SQIVND (reference sequence). CDR3 loop: CASTNPADRGNTIYF. The part of the CDR3 DNA that was read is TGTGCCAGTACCAACCCCGCGGACAGAGGAAACACC.

In the case of this clone: The CDR3 end falls 3 residues outside the read, so it is completed with the germline J gene. This chain connects TRBV7-3 to TRBJ2-6, with 8 bases fitting TRBD1. The V segment lost 1 base and the J segment 0 bases; nucleotides outside the gene matches: 11. From germline, CDR1 is SGHTA and CDR2 FQGTGA. The CDR3 is 20 residues long. The sequenced CDR3 bases are TGTGCCAGCAGCTTAATTCCCCAGACAGGGGTAACCTCTGGGGCCAACGTC. Its protein product is CASSLIPQTGVTSGANV. The CDR3 reads in full as CASSLIPQTGVTSGANVLTF.

Turning to this clone: The read gets to within 3 residues of the CDR3 end, and the germline J gene fills in the rest. J is TRBJ1-4 and V is TRBV7-6, with a weak D call TRBD1 (6 bases). This CDR3 is 15 amino acids long. The V gene's germline CDR1 is SGHVS and CDR2 FNYEAQ. The DNA read from the CDR3 is TGTGCCAGCAGCTCACGGGACACCGGCCCGATGGAA. This encodes CASSSRDTGPME. The full CDR3 is CASSSRDTGPMELFF. The variable domain in full, with the rest retrieved from reference TRBV7-6 and TRBJ1-4, is GAGVSQSPRYKVTKRGQDVALRCDPISGHVSLYWYRQALGQGPEFLTYFNYEAQQDKSGLPNDRFSAERPEGSISTLTIQRTEQRDSAMYRCASSSRDTGPMELFFGSGTQLSVL.

As for this clone: The read is 3 residues too short to cover the CDR3 end, so that end is filled in from the germline J gene. The V gene is TRBV18, the J gene TRBJ1-1, with 7 bases that match TRBD1. The CDR3 sequence is 15 residues long. V lost 4 bases to trimming and J lost 0 bases; unmatched junction nucleotides: 5. From germline, CDR1 is KGHSH and CDR2 LQKENI. The CDR3 sequence: CASSHPGQMNTEAFF. The sequenced CDR3 bases are TGTGCCAGCTCACATCCGGGACAGATGAACACTGAA.

Concerning this clone itself: Sequencing ends 3 residues short of the CDR3 end; the germline J gene provides the rest. The chain couples TRBV5-6 to TRBJ1-3; possible D gene TRBD1, 6 bases. V gave up 0 bases and J gave up 0 bases, with 7 bases separating them. Germline V gene lookup returns CDR1 SGHDT and CDR2 YYEEEE. The length of the CDR3 is 15 residues. The CDR3 spells CASSLVGGSGNTIYF. The covered CDR3 bases are TGTGCCAGCAGCTTGGTAGGGGGCTCTGGAAACACC.

Turning to this clone: Sequencing ends 3 residues short of the CDR3 end; the germline J gene provides the rest. J is TRBJ1-4 and V is TRBV2; a possible D gene is TRBD1 (5 bases). V lost 4 bases and J 7 bases, leaving 13 bases between the germline ends. The CDR3 is 14 residues long. CDR1 is SNHLY, CDR2 FYNNEI, per germline. The CDR3 loop reads CASSAVFGGEKLFF. CDR3 DNA (partial): TGTGCCAGCAGTGCGGTTTTCGGGGGTGAAAAA. Looking up the rest from reference TRBV2 and TRBJ1-4 gives the full variable domain: EPEVTQTPSHQVTQMGQEVILRCVPISNHLYFYWYRQILGQKVEFLVSFYNNEISEKSEIFDDQFSVERPDGSNFTLKIRSTKLEDSAMYFCASSAVFGGEKLFFGSGTQLSVL.

CDR3 sequence: CASSRDRGNADTQYF. Incomplete CDR3 DNA: TGTGCCAGCTCACGGGACAGGGGGAACGCAGATACG. The chain links TRBV18 to TRBJ2-3, with TRBD1 matching over 11 bases. The read ends 3 residues early relative to the CDR3; the germline J gene fills the gap. Germline V lookup: CDR1 KGHSH, CDR2 LQKENI. With 4 bases clipped from V and 4 bases from J, the junction kept 4 bases outside the gene matches. The CDR3 runs 15 residues.

Remarks on this clone: The missing CDR3 end, 3 residues past where the read stops, is filled in from the germline J gene. This chain uses TRBV19 with TRBJ2-6, with D perhaps given as TRBD1 or TRBD2 (5 bases each). Germline assignment: CDR1 LNHDA and CDR2 SQIVND (reference sequence). The CDR3 length is 16 residues. V lost 2 bases, J lost 2 bases, and 10 bases lay in between. Partial CDR3 DNA: TGTGCCAGTAGTATAAGGGGAGTAACTGGGGCCAACGTC. This translates into CASSIRGVTGANV. The full CDR3 protein reads CASSIRGVTGANVLTF.

In the case of this clone: Read coverage stops 3 residues before the CDR3 terminus; the germline J gene supplies the remainder. V is TRBV19 and J is TRBJ1-1; the match to TRBD1 covers 7 bases. Germline lookup yields CDR1 LNHDA and CDR2 SQIVND (reference sequence). The CDR3 is made up of 17 amino acids. Trimming cost V 4 bases and J 6 bases; bases outside gene matches: 17. The CDR3 here is CASSTRGQFTTLPEAFF. Partial CDR3 DNA: TGTGCCAGTAGTACCCGGGGACAGTTCACAACCCTTCCTGAA.